This T cell receptor beta chain is drawn from a study of CD8 T cells in Susac syndrome. In its sample, this clonotype was seen a few times. Per germline, CDR1 MNHNS and CDR2 SASEGT. The V segment lost 5 bases and the J segment 5 bases; nucleotides outside the gene matches: 6. This CDR3 contains 14 residues. Random hexamers were used to reverse transcribe the RNA input (about 0.5 to 1 ug). Across 54 Vbeta and 13 Jbeta, immunoSEQ multiplex PCR amplified TCR beta CDR3. TCRdb fed the immunoSEQ multiplex PCR reads into MiXCR, producing one record per CDR3 protein. Of about 280,000 distinct CDR3 sequences in the sample, roughly 85% are singletons; the top ten hold 0.095% to 0.14%. TCR beta sequences were obtained from blood CD8+ and CD4+ T cells.

This clonotype originated in a human donor with multiple sclerosis. This rearrangement joins TRBV6-1 to TRBJ1-2; 9 bases are a match to TRBD1. Sequenced: CD8+ T cells from PBMCs. This CDR3 reads CASSSETGGYGYTF. The CDR3 bases are TGTGCCAGCAGTTCCGAGACAGGGGGGTATGGCTACACCTTC.